The 16 T cell receptor beta chains listed next were all sequenced from one sample in a study of T cell responses to AZD1222 COVID-19 vaccine. Only in-frame clones appear in the TCRdb table, and some are missing; sequencing was by immunoSEQ multiplex PCR. The profile covers some 170,000 clones, with about 92% appearing a single time and more than 0.8% taken by the ten largest. This specimen consisted of peripheral blood, obtained on day 0 of AZD1222 vaccination. Receptors originate from an adult in good health.

The chain couples TRBV2 to TRBJ1-1; D uncertain. The length of the CDR3 is 14 residues. V gave up 3 bases and J gave up 5 bases, with 13 bases separating them. CDR1 is SNHLY and CDR2 is FYNNEI in the germline V gene. The CDR3 DNA reads TGTGCCAGCAGTGACAGGATTCAAGGGACTGAAGCTTTCTTT. Residues: CASSDRIQGTEAFF.

The chain is built from TRBV2 and TRBJ1-4; no definite D call. This CDR3 spans 14 amino acids. The germline V and J ends were trimmed by 3 bases and 11 bases, with 16 bases remaining between them. In germline, CDR1 is SNHLY, CDR2 FYNNEI. The CDR3 region is CASSDAPPGLKLFF. CDR3 DNA sequence: TGTGCCAGCAGTGACGCTCCACCGGGCCTTAAACTGTTTTTT.

The J gene is TRBJ1-2, the V gene TRBV7-8; the D is unclear. Germline values: CDR1 SGHVS, CDR2 FQNEAQ. This CDR3 is 13 amino acids long. Trimming left V 5 bases short and J 4 bases short, with 11 bases between. The CDR3 reads CASSHSPGYGYTF. In DNA form, the CDR3 reads TGTGCCAGCAGCCACAGCCCCGGCTATGGCTACACCTTC.

The chain is built from TRBV27 and TRBJ2-3; D possibly corresponds to TRBD1 (6 bases). V shed 6 bases and J shed 0 bases, with 16 bases lying between them. The germline V gene encodes CDR1 MNHEY and CDR2 SMNVEV (reference sequence). The CDR3 covers 16 residues. CDR3 region: CASRARGWGSTDTQYF. CDR3 DNA sequence: TGTGCCAGCAGGGCTAGGGGGTGGGGAAGCACAGATACGCAGTATTTT.

This rearrangement joins TRBV28 to TRBJ1-5; tentative D call: TRBD1 (5 bases). The V end was cut by 5 bases, the J end by 0 bases, with 11 bases between. Germline values: CDR1 MDHEN, CDR2 SYDVKM. CDR3 length: 15 residues. The CDR3 sequence: CASSGTDYSNQPQHF. The CDR3 nucleotides are TGTGCCAGCAGTGGGACGGACTATAGCAATCAGCCCCAGCATTTT.

The V call is TRBV29-1, the J call TRBJ1-5; D is ambiguous. The CDR3 is made up of 14 amino acids. V gave up 4 bases and J gave up 0 bases, with 10 bases separating them. Germline CDR1 and CDR2: SQVTM and ANQGSEA. This CDR3 is CSVAFGDSNQPQHF. DNA for the CDR3: TGCAGCGTTGCTTTTGGGGATAGCAATCAGCCCCAGCATTTT.

The chain combines TRBV5-1 with TRBJ1-1; D is possibly TRBD1 (5 bases). V was trimmed by 0 bases and J by 2 bases, leaving 11 bases between them. Per the germline V gene, CDR1 is SGHRS and CDR2 is YFSETQ. This CDR3 is built from 15 residues. The CDR3 DNA is TGCGCCAGCAGCTTGGCCTCGGGGGACAACACTGAAGCTTTCTTT. It specifies CASSLASGDNTEAFF.

The gene calls are TRBV30 and TRBJ1-2; D not certain. This CDR3 contains 13 residues. V lost 4 bases and J lost 0, with 9 bases in between. The germline V gene encodes CDR1 GTSNPN and CDR2 SVGIG (reference sequence). The CDR3 is CAWTTKANYGYTF. The CDR3 DNA reads as TGTGCCTGGACCACGAAGGCTAACTATGGCTACACCTTC.

J is TRBJ2-7 and V is TRBV15; D is ambiguous. This CDR3 has 15 residues. V lost 0 bases to trimming and J lost 3 bases, with 12 bases between them. The V gene's germline CDR1 is LNHNV and CDR2 YYDKDF (reference sequence). CDR3: CATSRDVVKDYEQYF. The CDR3, as DNA: TGTGCCACCAGCAGAGATGTAGTCAAAGACTACGAGCAGTACTTC.

J is TRBJ2-3 and V is TRBV9; 8 nucleotides align to TRBD2. The CDR3 spans 16 residues. The J segment lost 7 bases and the V segment lost 0 bases, leaving 10 bases of the junction unmatched. Germline values: CDR1 SGDLS, CDR2 YYNGEE. The CDR3 loop is CASSVDGGAIVYTQYF. The CDR3 region has the DNA TGTGCCAGCAGCGTAGACGGGGGGGCAATTGTGTATACGCAGTATTTT.

This chain links TRBV5-1 with TRBJ1-4; the D is unclear. The germline V gene has CDR1 SGHRS and CDR2 YFSETQ. The V gene lost 5 bases and the J gene lost 3 bases, with 8 bases spanning the gap. CDR3 length equals 13 residues. CDR3 nucleotides: TGCGCCAGCAGGGATATGGCTAATGAAAAACTGTTTTTT. It specifies CASRDMANEKLFF.

The chain uses TRBV10-3 and TRBJ1-1; D ambiguous. Trimming cost V 2 bases and J 7 bases, with 11 bases left between them. Germline V lookup: CDR1 ENHRY, CDR2 SYGVKD. There are 13 residues in the CDR3. CDR3 bases: TGTGCCATCAGTGAGCCGGGAGTTTATGAAGCTTTCTTT. It encodes CAISEPGVYEAFF.

This clone appeared once. The chain recombines TRBV6-5 with TRBJ1-2; the D gene is possibly TRBD1 (5 bases). CDR1 is MNHEY and CDR2 is SVGAGI in the germline V gene. The CDR3 runs 13 residues. Trimming stripped 6 bases from V and 8 bases from J, with 16 bases between. The CDR3: CASRGQGWGGYTF. The CDR3 DNA reads as TGTGCCAGCAGAGGGCAGGGATGGGGAGGCTACACCTTC.

This sequence joins TRBV23-1 and TRBJ1-1, with D uncertain. TRBV23-1 is an ORF; its function is uncertain. V was trimmed by 4 bases and J by 7 bases, leaving 4 bases between them. The CDR3 totals 10 residues. CDR3 nucleotides: TGCGCCAGCAGTCGCAATGAAGCTTTCTTT. Protein product: CASSRNEAFF.

The chain employs TRBV19 and TRBJ1-5, with TRBD1 matching over 10 bases. Germline V lookup: CDR1 LNHDA, CDR2 SQIVND (reference sequence). The V and J ends lost 5 bases and 5 bases, in that order; junction bases with no gene match: 6. There are 15 residues in the CDR3. CDR3 sequence: CASSATGTGDQPQHF. As DNA, the CDR3 is TGTGCCAGTAGTGCAACCGGGACAGGGGATCAGCCCCAGCATTTT.

The chain has TRBV6-2 or TRBV6-3 and TRBJ2-2; D is perhaps TRBD1 (6 bases). V was clipped by 0 bases and J by 6 bases, with 14 bases between them. Germline-derived CDR1 and CDR2 are MNHEY and SVGEGT. This CDR3 has 16 residues. The CDR3 spells CASSYSKIGQPGELFF. CDR3 bases: TGTGCCAGCAGTTACTCTAAAATCGGACAGCCCGGGGAGCTGTTTTTT.